This T cell receptor (beta chain) was profiled in a study of blood T cells in healthy people across ages. Each donor had roughly 10 milliliters of peripheral blood drawn. PBMCs numbering at least 6 million were isolated per sample. Alongside a J-beta primer mix, a sample-barcoded 5' primer served in a second PCR lasting roughly 6 to 12 cycles. Using its own MiXCR run on the 5' RACE reads, TCRdb lists one record per CDR3 protein. The table includes approximately 900,000 distinct CDR3 sequences, around 49% detected once. In the case of this clonotype: Its target is unknown.

Study-wide findings and caveats: The lack of PBMC sorting stopped any conclusive naive versus antigen-experienced comparison.

In germline, CDR1 is MGHRA, CDR2 YSYEKL. The V and J ends lost 3 bases and 2 bases, in that order; junction bases with no gene match: 6. This CDR3 is built from 16 residues. Sequenced input: blood. The V gene is TRBV4-1, the J gene TRBJ2-4; 8 positions agree with TRBD1. This clonotype was obtained from a man aged 25-45 years in good health. CDR3 DNA: TGCGCCAGCAGCCAGACAGGGGATGGGACCAAAAACATTCAGTACTTC. Translation gives CASSQTGDGTKNIQYF.